This entry features one T cell receptor beta chain sequence. What it recognizes is unknown. Trimming stripped 4 bases from V and 9 bases from J, with 17 bases between. Germline CDR1 is GTSNPN and CDR2 is SVGIG (reference sequence). CDR3 length equals 13 residues. TCRdb keeps only in-frame clones here, not all; method: immunoSEQ multiplex PCR. The table lists approximately 2.5 million clones, 90% to 95% of them singletons. These data come from a study of shared clonotypes between healthy human individuals. Study findings and constraints: Relative to their counterparts shared across all four donors, non-shared clonotypes exhibited diminished generation probabilities.

The clonotype was recovered from a man aged 18 to 29 in good health. Sequencing was performed on naive CD4+ T cells sorted from blood. As to subset: CD45RA+ positively selected. The rearrangement joins TRBV30 to TRBJ2-3; no reliable D call. CDR3 region: CAWKNQDPRTQYF. The CDR3 DNA reads as TGTGCCTGGAAAAACCAGGACCCCCGCACGCAGTATTTT. The entire variable domain, with the rest obtained from reference TRBV30 and TRBJ2-3, is as follows: SQTIHQWPATLVQPVGSPLSLECTVEGTSNPNLYWYRQAAGRGLQLLFYSVGIGQISSEVPQNLSASRPQDRQFILSSKKLLLSDSGFYLCAWKNQDPRTQYFGPGTRLTVL.